This T cell receptor (beta chain) was obtained from a study of T-cell reconstitution after alpha-beta-depleted transplantation in children. Unique molecular identifiers featured in how the TCRbeta library was prepared. TCRdb reprocessed the PCR reads with MiXCR, giving one entry per CDR3 protein. The sample has approximately 99,000 distinct CDR3 sequences; around 6.4% are singletons. This clonotype was seen repeatedly, ten times or more. Source: PBMCs, mostly from graft donor cells, taken 360 days after TCRalphabeta/CD19-depleted stem cell transplant. The TCR comes from a male patient aged 2 to 9 who had a stem cell transplant for acute lymphoblastic leukemia, so the T cells may come from the graft donor.

The DNA of the CDR3 is TGTGCCAGCAACTCCTGGAGGGGCGACGTTCCCACTGAAGCTTTCTTT. Protein sequence: CASNSWRGDVPTEAFF. This chain links TRBV6-2 or TRBV6-3 with TRBJ1-1, with D tentatively TRBD1 (5 bases). The V end lost 7 bases, the J end lost 4 bases, and 22 bases lay between the germline ends. CDR1 and CDR2 from the germline V gene are MNHEY and SVGEGT. This CDR3 spans 16 amino acids.